This T cell receptor beta chain was found in a study of blood T cell repertoires in COVID-19. Study context: Sites in the United States, Italy and Spain provided acute and convalescent COVID-19 samples. From T cells, B-cell-depleted T cells, or PBMCs came the material, which was cDNA or gDNA.

The ends lost 2 bases at V and 7 bases at J; junction bases unmatched: 8. The CDR3 totals 15 residues. Germline assignment: CDR1 SGHNT and CDR2 YYREEE (reference sequence). Original handling: Amplified reference gene primers provided the basis for estimating nucleated cell counts. Sequenced by immunoSEQ multiplex PCR; TCRdb stores in-frame clones only, minus some. The DNA gave D and trimming, while V, J and clone size come from that table. The profile shows around 260,000 clones, around 84% of them singletons. Sequencing used peripheral blood. This TCR was sampled from a man between 60 and 70 years old with acute or convalescent COVID-19. The chain recombines TRBV5-4 with TRBJ1-2; 10 bases agree with TRBD1. The CDR3 loop is CASSFSGTGDFGYTF. The CDR3 coding sequence is TGTGCCAGCAGCTTTTCCGGGACAGGGGATTTTGGCTACACCTTC.